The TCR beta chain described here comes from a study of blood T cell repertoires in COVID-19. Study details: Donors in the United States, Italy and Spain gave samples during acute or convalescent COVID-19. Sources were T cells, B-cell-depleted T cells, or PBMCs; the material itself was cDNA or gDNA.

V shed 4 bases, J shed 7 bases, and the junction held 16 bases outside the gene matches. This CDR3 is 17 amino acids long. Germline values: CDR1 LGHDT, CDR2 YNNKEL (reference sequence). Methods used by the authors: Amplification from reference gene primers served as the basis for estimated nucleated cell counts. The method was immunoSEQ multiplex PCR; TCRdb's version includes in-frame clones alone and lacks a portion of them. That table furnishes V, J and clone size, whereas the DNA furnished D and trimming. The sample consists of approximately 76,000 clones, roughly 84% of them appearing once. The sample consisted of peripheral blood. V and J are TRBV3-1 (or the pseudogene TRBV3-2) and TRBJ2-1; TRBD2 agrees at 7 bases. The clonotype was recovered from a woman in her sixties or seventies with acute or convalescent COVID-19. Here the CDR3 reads CASSRILSSGALNEQFF. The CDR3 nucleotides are TGTGCCAGCAGCCGTATCCTTTCTAGCGGCGCGTTAAATGAGCAGTTCTTC.